This paragraph covers one T cell receptor (beta chain) sequence. What it binds is unknown. Within the sample, other DNA sequences also encode this same CDR3. Assay used: immunoSEQ multiplex PCR; TCRdb lists only in-frame clones, some missing. The sample holds 20,000 to 25,000 clones, around nine tenths seen once. The data stem from a study of T cell repertoires and Cas9 in healthy adults. Study-level findings and limits: SpCas9-reactive effector T cells were reportedly restrained in vitro by SpCas9-reactive regulatory T cells.

The germline CDR1 and CDR2 sequences are SGHVS and FQNEAQ. The CDR3 spans 14 residues. V lost 6 bases and J lost 4, with 12 bases in between. Specimen: CD4+ effector T cells (CD127+, CD25-, CD137-, CD154-) from PBMCs; culture status not recorded. This chain connects TRBV7-8 to TRBJ2-2, with D possibly matching TRBD2 (5 bases). The source is a human donor in good health. The CDR3 is CASRRGRGTGELFF. The DNA of the CDR3 is TGTGCCAGCAGAAGAGGTCGGGGCACCGGGGAGCTGTTTTTT.